This passage covers 13 T cell receptor beta chains from one sample sequenced in a study of preoperative IRX-2 immunotherapy in early breast cancer. Treatment: preoperative locoregional IRX-2 cytokine immunotherapy. Clones were sequenced by immunoSEQ multiplex PCR, and TCRdb holds only the in-frame ones, with some missing. The sample holds around 60,000 clones, around 94% seen once. The sample here was taken from a patient treated with IRX-2 immunotherapy. These receptors all stem from a human donor with breast cancer.

The chain combines TRBV7-9 with TRBJ1-2; D unclear. The germline gives CDR1 SEHNR, CDR2 FQNEAQ (reference sequence). V was shortened by 9 bases and J by 5 bases, with 13 bases between the two germline ends. CDR3 length: 12 amino acids. The CDR3, as DNA: TGTGCCAGTTTTAGCAGCTGGTATGGCTACACCTTC. Its protein product is CASFSSWYGYTF. The variable domain in full, with the rest retrieved from reference TRBV7-9 and TRBJ1-2, is DTGVSQNPRHKITKRGQNVTFRCDPISEHNRLYWYRQTLGQGPEFLTYFQNEAQLEKSRLLSDRFSAERPKGSFSTLEIQRTEQGDSAMYLCASFSSWYGYTFGSGTRLTVV.

The chain employs TRBV2 and TRBJ2-7; D gene uncertain. CDR3 length equals 13 residues. V was trimmed by 7 bases and J by 7 bases, leaving 17 bases between them. Germline assignment: CDR1 SNHLY and CDR2 FYNNEI. CDR3 nucleotide sequence: TGTGCCAGCATGCGGTGGGAATCTCGGGAGCAGTACTTC. It translates to CASMRWESREQYF.

The rearrangement links TRBV11-2 to TRBJ1-5; possibly TRBD1 for D (6 bases). This CDR3 has 15 residues. Trimming left V 0 bases short and J 7 bases short, with 13 bases between. Germline CDR1 and CDR2: SGHAT and FQNNGV. Here the CDR3 DNA reads TGTGCCAGCAGCTTAGAACCATCAGGGGCCCAGCCCCAGCATTTT. Translating it yields CASSLEPSGAQPQHF.

The chain links TRBV7-7 to TRBJ2-3; no reliable D call. Germline lookup yields CDR1 SSHAT and CDR2 FNYEAQ (reference sequence). With 5 bases removed from V and 4 bases from J, the gap between germline ends came to 10 bases. This CDR3 comprises 13 residues. As DNA, the CDR3 is TGTGCCAGCAGCCCCCGGAAATCAGATACGCAGTATTTT. This codes for CASSPRKSDTQYF.

This chain's CDR3 is CASSPKGSTNEKLFF. The CDR3 nucleotides are TGTGCCAGCAGCCCGAAGGGGTCAACTAATGAAAAACTGTTTTTT. This rearrangement joins TRBV7-9 to TRBJ1-4; maybe TRBD1 (5 bases). CDR1 SEHNR and CDR2 FQNEAQ come from the germline V gene (reference sequence). Trimming removed 5 bases at V and 0 bases at J, with 10 bases between. The CDR3 has 15 amino acids.

The CDR3 bases are TGTGCCAGCAGCCGTAGGATCGGCTCTGGAAACACCATATATTTT. It is translated as CASSRRIGSGNTIYF. The chain couples TRBV9 to TRBJ1-3; D uncertain. The CDR3 has 15 residues. Trimming pared 4 bases from V and 0 bases from J, leaving 11 bases between. From germline, CDR1 is SGDLS and CDR2 YYNGEE.

A single count supports this clone. The rearrangement uses TRBV6-5 and TRBJ2-7; no clear D. Trimming took 0 bases from V and 2 from J, leaving 14 bases between them. Per the germline V gene, CDR1 is MNHEY and CDR2 is SVGAGI. The CDR3 runs 16 residues. In DNA form, the CDR3 reads TGTGCCAGCAGTTACTCCCCTGGTAATCCCCCCTACGAGCAGTACTTC. It yields the protein CASSYSPGNPPYEQYF.

The gene calls are TRBV14 and TRBJ2-3; 14 positions agree with TRBD2. The CDR3 length is 18 residues. V dropped 2 bases and J dropped 2; count of bases not matched to a gene: 6. The germline V gene has CDR1 SGHDN and CDR2 FVKESK. CDR3 nucleotide sequence: TGTGCCAGCAGCCAAACCGGGACTAGCGGGGGATACACAGATACGCAGTATTTT. Translating it yields CASSQTGTSGGYTDTQYF.

This chain uses TRBV15 with TRBJ2-1; no firm D call. The CDR3 sequence is 15 residues long. The germline V gene encodes CDR1 LNHNV and CDR2 YYDKDF (reference sequence). Trimming stripped 4 bases from V and 8 bases from J, with 18 bases between. CDR3 bases: TGTGCCACCAGCAAAGAGATTTTCCCTCGGGATGAGCAGTTCTTC. This translates into CATSKEIFPRDEQFF.

The chain has TRBV18 and TRBJ1-2; maybe TRBD1 (6 bases). The V and J ends lost 0 bases and 4 bases respectively, with 12 bases between them. CDR1 and CDR2 from the germline V gene are KGHSH and LQKENI. There are 15 residues in the CDR3. CDR3 residues: CASSPPDSKAYGYTF. CDR3 bases: TGTGCCAGCTCACCACCGGACAGTAAGGCCTATGGCTACACCTTC.

V gene TRBV7-9 combines with J gene TRBJ2-2, with 11 bases matching TRBD1. The germline V gene has CDR1 SEHNR and CDR2 FQNEAQ (reference sequence). Trimming removed 3 bases from V and 7 bases from J; junction bases left unmatched: 4. The CDR3 is made up of 15 amino acids. CDR3 region: CASSLDRGRYGELFF. As DNA, the CDR3 is TGTGCCAGCAGCTTGGACAGGGGGCGTTACGGGGAGCTGTTTTTT.

The chain links TRBV6-5 to TRBJ2-3; TRBD1 or TRBD2 may be the D gene (6 bases each). Trimming removed 6 bases from V and 6 bases from J, with 16 bases in between. This CDR3 contains 14 residues. The V gene's germline CDR1 is MNHEY and CDR2 SVGAGI. CDR3 sequence reads: CASRRTAGGDTQYF. The DNA of the CDR3 is TGTGCCAGCAGAAGGACAGCCGGAGGGGATACGCAGTATTTT.

This chain joins TRBV29-1 and TRBJ2-2; D not resolved. V lost 4 bases, J lost 3 bases, and 6 bases lay in between. The CDR3 is 12 residues long. The germline V gene has CDR1 SQVTM and CDR2 ANQGSEA. The CDR3 is CSVGSDTGELFF. DNA for the CDR3: TGCAGCGTTGGCAGTGACACCGGGGAGCTGTTTTTT.